This record looks at one T cell receptor (beta chain) sequence and its context. The antigen remains undetermined. Treatment indicated: roughly ten-day PBMC culture with coronavirus spike peptide pools or control peptides (ViraFEST assay). First, ViraFEST expanded antigen-specific T cells with peptide pools, and next it sequenced the TCRs. These data come from a study of vaccination and CD4 T cells after COVID-19. The Oncomine TCR Beta short-read assay sequenced DNA from cultured CD4+ T cells. Once CD4+ T cells had been cultured, genomic DNA was extracted from them. One entry per CDR3 protein, called by TCRdb with MiXCR from the PCR reads. The sample consists of under 20,000 distinct CDR3 sequences, around 70% of them appearing once. The sequence was obtained from a human donor who had recovered from COVID-19. Material: CD4+ T cells from blood, cultured in vitro.

The CDR3 is CASSVPQGSNQPQHF. CDR3 DNA sequence: TGTGCCAGCAGTGTCCCACAGGGTAGCAATCAGCCCCAGCATTTT. The genes are TRBV6-1 and TRBJ1-5, with D possibly matching TRBD1 (6 bases). In germline, CDR1 is MNHNS, CDR2 SASEGT. V lost 4 bases and J lost 0, with 10 bases in between. CDR3 length: 15 amino acids.